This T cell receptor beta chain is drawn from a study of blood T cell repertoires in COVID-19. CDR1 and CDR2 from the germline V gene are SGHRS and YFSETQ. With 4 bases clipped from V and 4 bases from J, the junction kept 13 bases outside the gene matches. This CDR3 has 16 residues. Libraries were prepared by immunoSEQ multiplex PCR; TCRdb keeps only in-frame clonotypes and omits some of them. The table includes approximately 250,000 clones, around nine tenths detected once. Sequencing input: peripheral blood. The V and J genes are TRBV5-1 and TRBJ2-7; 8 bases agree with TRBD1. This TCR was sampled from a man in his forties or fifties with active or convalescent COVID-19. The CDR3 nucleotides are TGCGCCAGCAGCCTTGGGGTAGACAGGGGAAGGTACGAGCAGTACTTC. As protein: CASSLGVDRGRYEQYF.